This T cell receptor beta chain was sequenced during a study of T cell responses to AZD1222 COVID-19 vaccine (dated by TCRdb to the early 2020s). Context from the whole study: TCR sequencing covered more than 230 trial participants: 207 given two doses of AZD1222 and 26 given two doses of MenACWY control vaccine. Trial participants were enrolled by age into subgroups of 18-55, 56-69 and 70-plus years, and about 150, 27 and 61 TCR-sequenced participants, respectively, were included in these subgroups. General study outcomes and caveats: Epitopes outside the regions mutated in the B.1.351 and B.1.1.7 variants were reportedly recognized by nearly half of the unique spike-specific TCRs. The 56-69-year group was small, and its depth increase did not reach significance, likely because of low power. Because no samples from the day 14 peak response were available, repertoires could be characterized only after the peak T cell response. A significant rise in spike-specific TCR breadth and depth was observed after two AZD1222 doses relative to day 0 and relative to MenACWY recipients. Participants were mostly white British and included more females than males, and it was suggested by the authors that clonal diversity may have been underestimated. The whole spike protein was spanned by vaccine-associated CD4 TCRs, and dominant responses were seen in regions 160-218 and 743-854. Only five or six AZD1222 recipients were SARS-CoV-2 seropositive at baseline, limiting conclusions about previously exposed vaccinees.

Counted from cysteine to phenylalanine, this CDR3 has 13 amino acids. Just CDR3 DNA is preserved here, 39 bases in frame from base 1. The CDR1 and CDR2 encoded by the germline V gene are MDHEN and SYDVKM. A distance of 13 bases separates the germline ends of V and J, which lose 7 bases and 7 bases respectively. Read against the paper, the sample's time point label means: baseline before first vaccination. The treatment or condition label, as the study defines it: meningococcal conjugate vaccine given as trial control. Vaccinee samples were obtained from the UK trials COV001 and COV002, which included a single-blind randomized controlled phase 2/3 trial of AZD1222 (ChAdOx1 nCoV-19) in healthy adults. Trial participant PBMC samples were collected at day 0 and day 28 after the second dose for TCRbeta chain sequencing. The CDR3 regions of human TCRbeta chains were subjected to immunosequencing. The paper's data handling went like this. Repertoire TCRs were checked for matches against a reference library of SARS-CoV-2-specific TCRs that had been generated using the MIRA antigen-specificity platform. Breadth was defined as the fraction of unique TCRs that were SARS-CoV-2-associated. Depth was defined as the fraction of total T cells that were SARS-CoV-2-associated. Using the MIRA data, each spike-specific TCR was assigned both to the spike region to which the TCR was reactive and to a CD4 or CD8 class. Log10-transformed breadth and depth values were compared by one-way ANOVA with Sidak's multiple comparisons tests. The source is immuneACCESS, and TCRdb retained only in-frame sequences with V and J called. Part of the clones is not carried over; for the studies checked, unresolved V genes explain less than half of this, and the remainder is unexplained. From that table come the V and J calls and clone size; the DNA was used to work out D and trimming. This sample holds about 220,000 clones; more than 85% were observed only once. Of the sample, approximately 1% is held by the ten largest clones.

To note about this clone: This clone's antigen is unknown. The input lacks base qualities; no much larger clone sits a single base away.

The sequence joins TRBV28 to TRBJ1-4, and the D gene may be TRBD1, 6 bases matching. The clonotype originates from an adult in good health. The sample here was peripheral blood, taken on day 0 of MenACWY control vaccination. The CDR3 protein is CASIGGGGEKLFF. The sequence in DNA is TGTGCCAGCATAGGGGGGGGAGGTGAAAAACTGTTTTTT.